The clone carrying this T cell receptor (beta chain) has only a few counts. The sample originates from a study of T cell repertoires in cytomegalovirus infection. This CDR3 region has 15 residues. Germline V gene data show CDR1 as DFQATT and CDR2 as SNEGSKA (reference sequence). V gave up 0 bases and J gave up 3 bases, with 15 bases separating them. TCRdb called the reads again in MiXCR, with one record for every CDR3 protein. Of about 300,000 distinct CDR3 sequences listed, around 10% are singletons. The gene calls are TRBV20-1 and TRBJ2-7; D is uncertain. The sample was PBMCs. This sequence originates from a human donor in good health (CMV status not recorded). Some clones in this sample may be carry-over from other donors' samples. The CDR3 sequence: CSARDRAGGSYEQYF. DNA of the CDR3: TGCAGTGCTAGAGATCGGGCAGGCGGAAGCTACGAGCAGTACTTC.